The rows below give T cell receptor beta chains drawn from one sample of a study of OX40 agonist ivuxolimab in advanced cancers. Here immunoSEQ multiplex PCR was the method, and the copy in TCRdb shows in-frame clones only, minus some. This table has about 93,000 clones, roughly 90% appearing once. The material was CD4+ or CD8+ T cells sorted from blood, obtained in a trial of the OX40 agonist ivuxolimab. The source is an adult with an advanced solid tumor such as melanoma, head and neck, liver or kidney cancer. CDR3s leave out the opening cysteine and the closing phenylalanine or tryptophan. Size is omitted from some rows. Given values are once, few, many or a class for expanded clones.

NA	TRBV7-9	TRBJ2-1	ASSPRKSMGNEQF
NA	TRBV27	TRBJ2-7	ASSLSPGNSYEQY
NA	TRBV7-9	TRBJ1-2	ASSLGSQNYGYT
NA	TRBV2	TRBJ2-7	ASTLGREQY
NA	TRBV5-1	TRBJ2-7	ASSLSHTNEQY
NA	TRBV30	TRBJ2-7	AWGRLARRVYEQY
NA	TRBV4-1	TRBJ2-7	ASSPRTGGTQEQY
once	TRBV28	TRBJ1-1	AATNRAGNTEAF
NA	TRBV9	TRBJ2-1	ASSVGPNNEQF
NA	TRBV2	TRBJ2-1	ASERDTTYNEQF
NA	TRBV5-6	TRBJ2-3	ASSLARPLTDTQY
NA	TRBV6-5	TRBJ1-6	ASSSPLVPLH
NA	TRBV2	TRBJ2-2	ASNLSPGELF
NA	TRBV6-5	TRBJ2-7	ASSYSGLAGGGEQY
NA	TRBV6-5	TRBJ1-5	ASRLVSAGGPQH
NA	TRBV27	TRBJ2-2	ASRPGTENTGELF
NA	TRBV4-2	TRBJ2-7	ASSQDYSGRVRQY
NA	TRBV5-1	TRBJ2-7	ASSLDPQYEQY
NA	TRBV5-1	TRBJ2-3	ASSLGDRGTDTQY
NA	TRBV7-7	TRBJ2-5	ASSVGLASETQY
NA	TRBV27	TRBJ2-2	ASSFSIGELF
NA	TRBV6-5	TRBJ2-1	ASSSLEGPQF
NA	TRBV2	TRBJ1-1	ASSGDPGQIDTEAF
NA	TRBV4-1	TRBJ1-2	ASSQDLGLLGYGYT
NA	TRBV29-1	TRBJ1-1	SVEGRNRNTEAF
NA	TRBV7-2	TRBJ1-2	ASSPWTGAYGYT
NA	TRBV11-2	TRBJ2-1	ASSLVRLLAGGNEQF
once	TRBV18	TRBJ1-1	ASSPTTGISAEAF
few	TRBV25-1	TRBJ1-2	ASSDGYNYGYT
NA	TRBV9	TRBJ2-5	ASSVEGGGYAETQY
NA	TRBV21-1	TRBJ2-3	ASSIRDTQY
NA	TRBV2	TRBJ2-6	ASSEGWVSGANVLT
NA	TRBV19	TRBJ2-3	ASSTQSWDTQY
NA	TRBV5-4	TRBJ2-2	ASSLGGNTGELF
NA	TRBV19	TRBJ1-1	ASSRLQGSLMNTEAF
NA	TRBV7-2	TRBJ2-1	ASSPTISGGAYNEQF
NA	TRBV7-9	TRBJ2-1	ASSTGGSEQF
NA	TRBV4-1	TRBJ2-1	ASSQRAGGGDEQF